This T cell receptor beta chain was recovered during a study of T cell responses to AZD1222 COVID-19 vaccine (dated by TCRdb to the early 2020s). Regarding the research as a whole: Because spike-specific TCR depth and breadth did not differ between the two schedules, AZD1222 recipients who got a second dose at roughly 4 weeks were pooled with those who got a second dose at roughly 12 weeks. TCR sequencing was performed for roughly 240 trial participants, of whom around 210 were given two doses of AZD1222 and some 25 were given two doses of MenACWY control vaccine. Trial participants were enrolled into age subgroups of 18-55, 56-69 and 70-plus years, which contained approximately 150, 28 and 58 TCR-sequenced participants, respectively.

This sample's time point label indicates: baseline before first vaccination. Samples from vaccinated people were obtained from the UK trials COV001 and COV002, which included a single-blind randomized controlled phase 2/3 trial of AZD1222 (ChAdOx1 nCoV-19) in healthy adults. For TCRbeta chain sequencing, PBMC samples from trial participants were taken at day 0 and at day 28 after the second dose. The study at large found these results: Participants were mostly white British, with more females than males. The authors suggested clonal diversity may have been underestimated. Conclusions about previously exposed vaccinees are limited because only a handful of AZD1222 recipients were SARS-CoV-2 seropositive at baseline. Because no day 14 peak-response samples were available, the repertoires could be characterized only after the peak T cell response. After two AZD1222 doses, spike-specific TCR breadth and depth were significantly higher than at day 0 and than in MenACWY recipients. Vaccine-associated CD4 TCRs spanned the whole spike protein, with dominant responses in regions 160-218 and 743-854. Reportedly, almost half of the unique spike-specific TCRs recognized epitopes lying outside the regions that are mutated in the B.1.351 and B.1.1.7 variants. The 56-69-year group was small, and its depth increase did not reach significance, likely because of low power.

On this clone itself: Its recognized antigen is unknown. Nothing much larger sits one base from this clone, and base qualities are not available.

The CDR3 regions of human TCRbeta chains were subjected to immunosequencing. In the authors' own workflow: TCRs in the repertoires were matched against a reference library of SARS-CoV-2-specific TCRs that had been generated with the MIRA antigen-specificity platform. Breadth was defined as the fraction of unique TCRs that were SARS-CoV-2-associated. Depth was defined as the fraction of total T cells that were SARS-CoV-2-associated. Using the MIRA data, each spike-specific TCR was mapped to the spike region that the TCR reacts to and placed in a CD4 or CD8 class. Log10-transformed breadth and depth values were compared by one-way ANOVA with Sidak's multiple comparisons tests. TCRdb limited this immuneACCESS table to in-frame rearrangements with V and J called. A share of clones is missing; checked studies link under half to unresolved V genes, and the rest is unexplained. That table supplies the V and J calls and clone size; D and trimming were determined from the DNA. The sample table holds some 200,000 clones, of which 90% to 95% were seen once. The ten largest make up about 4% of the sample.

Reading from cysteine to phenylalanine, the CDR3 counts 19 amino acids. The read is trimmed to its CDR3 DNA, 57 bases read in frame from base 1. The V and J ends are trimmed by 1 base and 5 bases, leaving 26 bases between them. Reading the germline V gene gives CDR1 MDHEN and CDR2 SYDVKM. The source material was peripheral blood, sampled on day 0 of AZD1222 vaccination. The V and J segments used are TRBV28 and TRBJ1-2; TRBD1 is a possible D gene, resting on 5 matching bases. The TCR sequence derives from an adult in good health. CDR3 protein: CASSLFGGGPTTVLYGYTF. In nucleotide form, the sequence is TGTGCCAGCAGTTTATTCGGGGGGGGACCGACGACGGTCCTATATGGCTACACCTTC.